The present T cell receptor beta chain was sequenced within a study of blood T cell repertoires in COVID-19. The overall study: The United States, Italy and Spain provided the acute and convalescent COVID-19 samples. From T cells, B-cell-depleted T cells, or PBMCs came the material, which was cDNA or gDNA.

Sequencing was performed with immunoSEQ multiplex PCR; in TCRdb, only in-frame clones are kept and a portion is missing. This table has 130,000 or so clones, roughly 90% appearing once. This CDR3 contains 15 residues. Germline trimming cut 6 bases from V and 10 bases from J; bases unmatched to any gene: 14. Germline lookup yields CDR1 MRHNA and CDR2 SNTAGT. Sequencing was performed on peripheral blood. J is TRBJ2-1 and V is TRBV6-4; 8 bases match TRBD2. The receptor comes from a man aged 65-85 years with active COVID-19. The DNA of the CDR3 is TGTGCCAGCAGAGCTAGCGGGCCCCCGGAGGTCGAGCAGTTCTTC. Its protein product is CASRASGPPEVEQFF.